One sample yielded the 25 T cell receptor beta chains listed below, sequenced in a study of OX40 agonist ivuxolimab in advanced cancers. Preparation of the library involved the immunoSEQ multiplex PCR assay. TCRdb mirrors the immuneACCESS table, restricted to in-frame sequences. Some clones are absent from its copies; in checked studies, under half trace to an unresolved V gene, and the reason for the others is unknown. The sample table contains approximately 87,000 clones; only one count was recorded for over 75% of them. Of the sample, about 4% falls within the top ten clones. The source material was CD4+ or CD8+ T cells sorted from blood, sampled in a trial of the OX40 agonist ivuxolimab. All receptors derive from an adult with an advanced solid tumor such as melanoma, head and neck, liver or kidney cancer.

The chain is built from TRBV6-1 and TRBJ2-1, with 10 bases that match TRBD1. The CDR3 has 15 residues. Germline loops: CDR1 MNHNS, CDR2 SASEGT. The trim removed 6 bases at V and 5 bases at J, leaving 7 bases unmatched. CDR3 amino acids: CASSHDRGLHNEQFF. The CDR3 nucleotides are TGTGCCAGCAGCCACGACAGGGGGCTACACAATGAGCAGTTCTTC.

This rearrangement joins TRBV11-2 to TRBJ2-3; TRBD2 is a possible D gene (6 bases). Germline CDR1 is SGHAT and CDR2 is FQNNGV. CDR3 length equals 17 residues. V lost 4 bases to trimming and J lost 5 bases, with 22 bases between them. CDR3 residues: CASSSFRGTGLGDTQYF. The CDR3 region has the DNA TGTGCCAGCAGCTCCTTTCGCGGGACGGGGTTGGGAGATACGCAGTATTTT.

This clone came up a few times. This CDR3 is CASSSGRETDTQYF. CDR3 nucleotides: TGCGCCAGCAGTAGCGGGAGGGAGACAGATACGCAGTATTTT. The V and J genes are TRBV4-1 and TRBJ2-3; 11 bases align to TRBD2. V lost 6 bases and J lost 3; bases outside the gene matches: 2. CDR1 and CDR2 from the germline V gene are MGHRA and YSYEKL. The CDR3 covers 14 residues.

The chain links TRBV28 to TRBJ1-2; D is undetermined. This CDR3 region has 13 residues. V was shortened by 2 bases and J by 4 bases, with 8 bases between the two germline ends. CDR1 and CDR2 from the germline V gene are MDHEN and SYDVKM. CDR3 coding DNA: TGTGCCAGCAGTTTACCCCATGGCTATGGCTACACCTTC. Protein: CASSLPHGYGYTF.

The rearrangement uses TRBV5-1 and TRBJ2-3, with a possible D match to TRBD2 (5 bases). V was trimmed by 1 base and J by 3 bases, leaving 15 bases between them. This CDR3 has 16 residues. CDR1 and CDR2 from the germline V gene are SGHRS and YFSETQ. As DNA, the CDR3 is TGCGCCAGCAGCTTGACCCCTTTTCTAGCAACAGATACGCAGTATTTT. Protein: CASSLTPFLATDTQYF.

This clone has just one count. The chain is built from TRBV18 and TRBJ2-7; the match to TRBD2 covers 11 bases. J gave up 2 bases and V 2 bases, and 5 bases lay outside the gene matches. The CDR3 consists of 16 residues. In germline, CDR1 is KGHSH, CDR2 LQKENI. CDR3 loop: CASSPGVLAGAYEQYF. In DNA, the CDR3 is TGTGCCAGCTCACCAGGGGTACTAGCGGGAGCCTACGAGCAGTACTTC.

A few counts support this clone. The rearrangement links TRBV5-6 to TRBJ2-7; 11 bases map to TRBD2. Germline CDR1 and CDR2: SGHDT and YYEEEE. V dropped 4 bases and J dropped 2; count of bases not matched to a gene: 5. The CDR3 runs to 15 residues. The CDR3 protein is CASSPGLAGTYEQYF. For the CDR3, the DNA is TGTGCCAGCAGCCCCGGACTAGCGGGCACCTACGAGCAGTACTTC.

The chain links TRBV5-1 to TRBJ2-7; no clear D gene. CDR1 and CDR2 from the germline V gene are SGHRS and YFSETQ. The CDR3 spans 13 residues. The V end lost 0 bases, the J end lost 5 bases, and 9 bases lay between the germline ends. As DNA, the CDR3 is TGCGCCAGCAGCTTGGGGGCTCGGGACGAGCAGTACTTC. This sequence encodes CASSLGARDEQYF.

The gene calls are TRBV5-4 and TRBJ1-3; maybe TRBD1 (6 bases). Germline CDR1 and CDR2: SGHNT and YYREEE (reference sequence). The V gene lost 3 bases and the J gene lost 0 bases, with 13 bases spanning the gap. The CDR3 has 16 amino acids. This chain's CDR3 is CASSWGGHPSGNTIYF. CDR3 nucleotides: TGTGCCAGCAGCTGGGGGGGACATCCCTCTGGAAACACCATATATTTT.

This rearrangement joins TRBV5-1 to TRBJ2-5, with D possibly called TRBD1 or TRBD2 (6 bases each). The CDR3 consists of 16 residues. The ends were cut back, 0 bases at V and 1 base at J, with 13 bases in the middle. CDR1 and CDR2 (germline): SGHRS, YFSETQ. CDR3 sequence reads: CASSLAGDTSQETQYF. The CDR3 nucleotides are TGCGCCAGCAGCTTGGCGGGGGACACGTCCCAAGAGACCCAGTACTTC.

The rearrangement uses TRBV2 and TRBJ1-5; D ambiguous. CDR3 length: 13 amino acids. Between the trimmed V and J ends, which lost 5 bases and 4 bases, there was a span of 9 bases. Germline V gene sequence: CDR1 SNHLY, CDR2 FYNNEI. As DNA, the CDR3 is TGTGCCAGCAGTTCGGAGACTAATCAGCCCCAGCATTTT. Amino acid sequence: CASSSETNQPQHF.

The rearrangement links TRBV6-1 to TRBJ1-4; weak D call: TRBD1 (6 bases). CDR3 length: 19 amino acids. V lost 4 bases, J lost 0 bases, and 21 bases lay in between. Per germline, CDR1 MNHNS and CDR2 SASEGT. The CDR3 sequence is CASSGLGFGQGSTNEKLFF. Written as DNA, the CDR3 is TGTGCCAGCAGTGGGCTCGGCTTCGGGCAGGGGTCAACTAATGAAAAACTGTTTTTT.

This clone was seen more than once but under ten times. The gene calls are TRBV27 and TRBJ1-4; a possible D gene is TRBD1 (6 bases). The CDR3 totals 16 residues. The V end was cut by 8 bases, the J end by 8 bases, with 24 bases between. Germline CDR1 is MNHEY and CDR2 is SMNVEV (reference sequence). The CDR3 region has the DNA TGTGCCAGCCGCAGCTTTGGGGTGGGGGCCGTAGAAAAACTGTTTTTT. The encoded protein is CASRSFGVGAVEKLFF.

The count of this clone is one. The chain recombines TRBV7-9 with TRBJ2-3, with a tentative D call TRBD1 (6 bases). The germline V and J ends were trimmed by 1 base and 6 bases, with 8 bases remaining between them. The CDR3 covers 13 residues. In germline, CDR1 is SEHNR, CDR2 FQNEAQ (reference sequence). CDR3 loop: CASSLGTGDTQYF. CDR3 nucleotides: TGTGCCAGCAGCTTAGGCACAGGGGATACGCAGTATTTT.

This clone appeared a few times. DNA of the CDR3: TGTGCCAGCAGCTTACCCCCAGAATCTCAGTTCTTC. As protein: CASSLPPESQFF. The V gene is TRBV7-2, the J gene TRBJ2-1; D is unclear. The CDR3 is 12 amino acids. The V end was cut by 2 bases, the J end by 13 bases, with 12 bases between. In germline, CDR1 is SGHTA, CDR2 FQGNSA.

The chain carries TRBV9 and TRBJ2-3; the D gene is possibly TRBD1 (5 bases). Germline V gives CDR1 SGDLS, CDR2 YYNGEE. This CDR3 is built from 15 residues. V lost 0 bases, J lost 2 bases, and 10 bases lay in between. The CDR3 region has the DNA TGTGCCAGCAGCGTAGAGACAGACCCCACAGATACGCAGTATTTT. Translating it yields CASSVETDPTDTQYF.

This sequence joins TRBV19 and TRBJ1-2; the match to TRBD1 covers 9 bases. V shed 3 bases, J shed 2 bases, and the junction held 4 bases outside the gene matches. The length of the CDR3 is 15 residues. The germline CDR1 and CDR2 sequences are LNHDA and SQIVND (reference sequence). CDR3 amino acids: CASSIGTGINYGYTF. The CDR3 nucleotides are TGTGCCAGTAGTATCGGGACAGGGATAAACTATGGCTACACCTTC.

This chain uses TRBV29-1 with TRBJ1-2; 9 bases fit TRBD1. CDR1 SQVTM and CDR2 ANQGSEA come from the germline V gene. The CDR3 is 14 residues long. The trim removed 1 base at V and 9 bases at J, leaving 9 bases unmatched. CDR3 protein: CSVEGGTGQFSYTF. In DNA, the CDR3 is TGCAGCGTTGAAGGTGGGACAGGGCAGTTTAGCTACACCTTC.

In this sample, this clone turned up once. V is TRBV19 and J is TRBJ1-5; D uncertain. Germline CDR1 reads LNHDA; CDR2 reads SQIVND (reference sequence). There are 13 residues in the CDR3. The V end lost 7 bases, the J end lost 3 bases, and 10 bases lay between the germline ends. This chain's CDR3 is CASTGRYNQPQHF. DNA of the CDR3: TGTGCCAGTACTGGACGGTACAATCAGCCCCAGCATTTT. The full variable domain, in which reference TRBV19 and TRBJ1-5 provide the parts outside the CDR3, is DGGITQSPKYLFRKEGQNVTLSCEQNLNHDAMYWYRQDPGQGLRLIYYSQIVNDFQKGDIAEGYSVSREKKESFPLTVTSAQKNPTAFYLCASTGRYNQPQHFGDGTRLSIL.

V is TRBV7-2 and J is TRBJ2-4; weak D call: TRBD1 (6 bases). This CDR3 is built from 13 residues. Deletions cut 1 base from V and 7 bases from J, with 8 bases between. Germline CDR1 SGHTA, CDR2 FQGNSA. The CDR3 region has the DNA TGTGCCAGCAGCTTAGGGCAGGGGAACATTCAGTACTTC. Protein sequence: CASSLGQGNIQYF.

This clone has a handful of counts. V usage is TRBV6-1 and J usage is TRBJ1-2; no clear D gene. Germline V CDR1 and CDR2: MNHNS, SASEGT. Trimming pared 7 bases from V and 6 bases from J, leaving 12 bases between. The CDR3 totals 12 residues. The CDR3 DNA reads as TGTGCCAGCAATGGCAGGTGGAATGGCTACACCTTC. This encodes CASNGRWNGYTF.

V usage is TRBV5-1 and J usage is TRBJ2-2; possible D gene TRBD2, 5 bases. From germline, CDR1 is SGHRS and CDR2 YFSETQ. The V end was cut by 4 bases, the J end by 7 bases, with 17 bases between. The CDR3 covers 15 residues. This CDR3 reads CASSQNIHAGGELFF. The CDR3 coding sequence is TGCGCCAGCAGCCAAAACATCCACGCGGGCGGGGAGCTGTTTTTT.

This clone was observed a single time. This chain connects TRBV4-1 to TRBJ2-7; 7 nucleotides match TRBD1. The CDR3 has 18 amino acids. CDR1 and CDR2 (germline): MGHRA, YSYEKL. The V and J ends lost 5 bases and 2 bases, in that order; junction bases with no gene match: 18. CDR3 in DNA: TGCGCCAGCAGCTATCGTATTAAGGGACAGACTTCAGCCTACGAGCAGTACTTC. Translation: CASSYRIKGQTSAYEQYF.

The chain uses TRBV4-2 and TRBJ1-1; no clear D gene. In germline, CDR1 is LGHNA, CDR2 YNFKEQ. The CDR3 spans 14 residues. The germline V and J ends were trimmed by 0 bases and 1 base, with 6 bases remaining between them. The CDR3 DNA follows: TGTGCCAGCAGCCAAGATGCCGGGAACACTGAAGCTTTCTTT. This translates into CASSQDAGNTEAFF.

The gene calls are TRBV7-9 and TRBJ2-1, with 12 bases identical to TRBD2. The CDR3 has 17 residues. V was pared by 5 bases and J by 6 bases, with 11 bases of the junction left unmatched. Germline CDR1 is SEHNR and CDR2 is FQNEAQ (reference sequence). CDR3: CASSVGASGRAGNEQFF. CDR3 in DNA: TGTGCCAGCAGCGTGGGGGCTAGCGGGAGGGCCGGCAATGAGCAGTTCTTC.